The next 15 T cell receptor beta chains were all read from a single sample in a study of CD8 T cells in ankylosing spondylitis (dated by TCRdb to between 2016 and 2019). To prepare the library, 5' RACE was applied. Sequenced on an Illumina HiSeq 2500. TCRdb handled the public reads itself, with Q25 trimming in fastp and clone calling in MiXCR, and kept productive beta chains. Each record represents a unique CDR3 protein, reported with the most common genes and DNA among its rows. The sample contains some 250,000 distinct CDR3 sequences, approximately 12% of them found a single time. Under 7% of the sample is in the top ten clones. Sequenced material: blood, either unsorted or a sorted T cell fraction (not recorded which). The receptors stem from a male donor with ankylosing spondylitis or in good health (not recorded which).

This clonotype was recorded many times. V and J are TRBV2 and TRBJ2-3; 8 bases are a match to TRBD2. From germline, CDR1 is SNHLY and CDR2 FYNNEI. The CDR3 is made up of 15 amino acids. Losses at the gene ends were 3 bases for V and 0 bases for J; bases not matched to a gene: 2. The CDR3 loop reads CASSDVAGSTDTQYF. For the CDR3, the DNA is TGTGCCAGCAGTGATGTAGCGGGGAGCACAGATACGCAGTATTTT. The complete variable domain, with remaining parts taken from reference TRBV2 and TRBJ2-3, reads EPEVTQTPSHQVTQMGQEVILRCVPISNHLYFYWYRQILGQKVEFLVSFYNNEISEKSEIFDDQFSVERPDGSNFTLKIRSTKLEDSAMYFCASSDVAGSTDTQYFGPGTRLTVL.

This clonotype showed up just a few times. This chain connects TRBV12-3 or TRBV12-4 to TRBJ2-1; 7 bases are shared with TRBD1. The CDR3 spans 14 residues. V shed 7 bases and J 4 bases; nucleotides not matched to a gene: 7. CDR3 DNA: TGTGCCAGCACCTTGGGGACAGTTTACAATGAGCAGTTCTTC. It translates to CASTLGTVYNEQFF.

The rearrangement uses TRBV2 and TRBJ1-2, with TRBD1 matching 7 bases. CDR1 and CDR2 from the germline V gene are SNHLY and FYNNEI. Trimming cost V 8 bases and J 11 bases; bases outside gene matches: 14. The CDR3 contains 13 residues. The CDR3 here is CASGATGTALYTF. CDR3 nucleotides: TGTGCCAGCGGGGCCACCGGGACAGCTCTTTACACCTTC.

This clonotype came up many times. This chain joins TRBV7-8 and TRBJ2-3; D possibly corresponds to TRBD2 (5 bases). CDR3 length equals 16 residues. Per germline, CDR1 SGHVS and CDR2 FQNEAQ. V was trimmed by 5 bases and J by 6 bases, leaving 21 bases between them. The CDR3 DNA is TGTGCCAGCAGCCCCCTCGGAACGGGATTGGCCGATACGCAGTATTTT. As protein: CASSPLGTGLADTQYF.

The J gene is TRBJ2-1, the V gene TRBV20-1, with 7 bases identical to TRBD2. Unmatched junction bases numbered 19, after V lost 6 bases and J lost 8 bases. The CDR3 has 16 amino acids. The germline V gene encodes CDR1 DFQATT and CDR2 SNEGSKA (reference sequence). The CDR3 spells CSATGAGYGGFYEQFF. CDR3 DNA sequence: TGCAGTGCAACCGGGGCGGGGTACGGGGGGTTCTATGAGCAGTTCTTC.

This clonotype was observed many times. The V gene is TRBV5-1, the J gene TRBJ2-7, with 11 bases that match TRBD1. V shed 7 bases and J 1 base; nucleotides not matched to a gene: 1. The CDR3 runs to 13 residues. CDR1 and CDR2 (germline): SGHRS, YFSETQ. The CDR3 DNA sequence: TGCGCCAGCGGGACAGGGGGGTCCTACGAGCAGTACTTC. Protein product: CASGTGGSYEQYF.

This clonotype was observed at least ten times. The chain has TRBV12-3 or TRBV12-4 and TRBJ2-5; D gene uncertain. V shed 1 base and J shed 3 bases, with 3 bases lying between them. The CDR3 totals 12 residues. As DNA, the CDR3 is TGTGCCAGCAGTTTAGGAGAAGAGACCCAGTACTTC. It yields the protein CASSLGEETQYF.

This clonotype has just a few counts. The chain links TRBV14 to TRBJ1-4; possible D gene TRBD1, 5 bases. The CDR3 consists of 14 residues. The V gene lost 7 bases and the J gene lost 4 bases, with 13 bases spanning the gap. Germline V gene sequence: CDR1 SGHDN, CDR2 FVKESK. CDR3 sequence (DNA): TGTGCCAGCAACAAACATGGGGGTAATGAAAAACTGTTTTTT. It is translated as CASNKHGGNEKLFF.

This clonotype has ten or more counts. The chain is built from TRBV12-3 or TRBV12-4 and TRBJ1-1; a weak D match, TRBD1 (5 bases). The V gene lost 8 bases and the J gene lost 1 base, with 14 bases spanning the gap. The CDR3 is 14 amino acids. The CDR3 bases are TGTGCCAGCGAATCGGGGCGGTCGAACACTGAAGCTTTCTTT. Translating it yields CASESGRSNTEAFF.

This clonotype has ten or more counts. The rearrangement joins TRBV12-3 or TRBV12-4 to TRBJ2-1; the D is unclear. The CDR3 length is 13 residues. Trimming shortened V by 3 bases and J by 12 bases, and 15 bases separated the two germline ends. CDR3 in DNA: TGTGCCAGCAGTTTGAGCTCGTCTTTTGGGCAGTTCTTC. This gives the protein CASSLSSSFGQFF.

This clonotype was detected ten times or more. This chain joins TRBV4-1 and TRBJ1-4; 8 bases fit TRBD1. V gave up 1 base and J gave up 7 bases; unmatched junction bases: 2. Per germline, CDR1 MGHRA and CDR2 YSYEKL. The length of the CDR3 is 14 residues. CDR3 DNA sequence: TGCGCCAGCAGCCAAGGGGACAGGCCTGAAAAACTGTTTTTT. Translated, it gives CASSQGDRPEKLFF.

This chain uses TRBV7-8 with TRBJ2-2; perhaps D is TRBD1 or TRBD2 (5 bases each). CDR3 length: 13 residues. The ends were cut back, 6 bases at V and 9 bases at J, with 14 bases in the middle. Germline V CDR1 and CDR2: SGHVS, FQNEAQ. The CDR3 loop reads CASRGEGLRELFF. The DNA for the CDR3 is TGTGCCAGCAGGGGGGAAGGCCTCAGGGAGCTGTTTTTT.

Ten or more counts support this clonotype. J is TRBJ2-1 and V is TRBV4-1, with TRBD2 matching over 12 bases. CDR3 size: 17 residues. From germline, CDR1 is MGHRA and CDR2 YSYEKL. Losses at the gene ends were 2 bases for V and 4 bases for J; bases not matched to a gene: 6. The CDR3: CASSQRRLAGVYNEQFF. CDR3 nucleotides: TGCGCCAGCAGCCAACGCCGACTAGCGGGGGTGTACAATGAGCAGTTCTTC.

The J gene is TRBJ2-1, the V gene TRBV7-3, with TRBD2 matching 8 bases. The germline V gene encodes CDR1 SGHTA and CDR2 FQGTGA. The junction had 4 bases not matched to a gene; V was cut back by 0 bases and J by 12 bases. CDR3 length: 13 amino acids. CDR3 DNA sequence: TGTGCCAGCAGCTTAACTAGCGGGATGGTGCAGTTCTTC. Amino acids: CASSLTSGMVQFF. Combining the CDR3 with reference TRBV7-3 and TRBJ2-1 gives the whole variable domain GAGVSQTPSNKVTEKGKYVELRCDPISGHTALYWYRQSLGQGPEFLIYFQGTGAADDSGLPNDRFFAVRPEGSVSTLKIQRTERGDSAVYLCASSLTSGMVQFFGPGTRLTVL.

Ten or more counts support this clonotype. The chain couples TRBV5-1 to TRBJ2-7; D is unclear. The CDR3 contains 14 residues. The germline V gene has CDR1 SGHRS and CDR2 YFSETQ. The V and J ends lost 1 base and 2 bases respectively, with 10 bases between them. The CDR3 reads CASSLYYSTYEQYF. In nucleotides, the CDR3 is TGCGCCAGCAGCTTGTATTACTCCACCTACGAGCAGTACTTC. The whole variable domain, filled in from reference TRBV5-1 and TRBJ2-7, reads KAGVTQTPRYLIKTRGQQVTLSCSPISGHRSVSWYQQTPGQGLQFLFEYFSETQRNKGNFPGRFSGRQFSNSRSEMNVSTLELGDSALYLCASSLYYSTYEQYFGPGTRLTVT.